The rows below give T cell receptor beta chains drawn from one sample of a study of blood T cell repertoires in COVID-19. Here immunoSEQ multiplex PCR was the method, and the copy in TCRdb shows in-frame clones only, minus some. The table has 200,000 to 300,000 clones, around 84% seen once. The sequencing input was peripheral blood. Receptors were obtained from a man in his forties who had recovered from COVID-19. Both conserved end residues are part of each CDR3. The D gene is left open where the match is weak. Rows give clone size only sometimes, using once, few, many, or a class for an expanded clone.

cdr3_nt,cdr3_aa,j_call,cdr3_length,v_call,clone_size,d_call
TGCACCAGCAGCCCCCGCGGACAGGGAACTGACATTCAGTACTTC,CTSSPRGQGTDIQYF,TRBJ2-4,15,TRBV1,few,-
TGTGCCAGCAGCGGCAGGGGGAACAATCAGCCCCAGCATTTT,CASSGRGNNQPQHF,TRBJ1-5,14,TRBV2,-,TRBD1
TGTGCCAGCAGCGTAGGGGCGGGGACAGTAAACACTGAAGCTTTCTTT,CASSVGAGTVNTEAFF,TRBJ1-1,16,TRBV9,-,TRBD1
TGCGCCAGCAGTCAATCCACCAGGACAGGGCCCAGGATTGAAAAACTGTTTTTT,CASSQSTRTGPRIEKLFF,TRBJ1-4,18,TRBV23-1,few,TRBD1
TGTGCCAGCAGTTTAGTAGCGAATACGCAGTATTTT,CASSLVANTQYF,TRBJ2-3,12,TRBV12-3/TRBV12-4,-,-
TGTGCCAGCAGTTCCCTGGGCAGCACATCCGGCTACACCTTC,CASSSLGSTSGYTF,TRBJ1-2,14,TRBV27,-,-
TGTGCCAGCAGTTACTACCAAGCGGACACTGAAGCTTTCTTT,CASSYYQADTEAFF,TRBJ1-1,14,TRBV6-6,-,-
TGTGCCAGCAGCAAAGGATACAGCAGGGGCCAAGAGACCCAGTACTTC,CASSKGYSRGQETQYF,TRBJ2-5,16,TRBV7-2,-,-
TGTGCCAGCAGCTTAGTGGGGGCTACAGATACGCAGTATTTT,CASSLVGATDTQYF,TRBJ2-3,14,TRBV7-9,few,-
TGTGCCAGCAGGATGTCAGGGAATGAAAAACTGTTTTTT,CASRMSGNEKLFF,TRBJ1-4,13,TRBV11-3,-,-
TGTGCCAGTAGCATGAGCCTAGGGACAGTGAACACTGAAGCTTTCTTT,CASSMSLGTVNTEAFF,TRBJ1-1,16,TRBV19,once,TRBD1
TGTGCCAGCTCACCACGATTTGGCGGGAGTTCCTACAATGAGCAGTTCTTC,CASSPRFGGSSYNEQFF,TRBJ2-1,17,TRBV18,-,TRBD2
TGTGCCAGCAGAACCGGGACTAGCGGCGGGGAGCTGTTTTTT,CASRTGTSGGELFF,TRBJ2-2,14,TRBV6-6,-,TRBD2
TGTGCCGGCTCGAAGGGAGGACGATCGAGCTCTGGAAACACCATATATTTT,CAGSKGGRSSSGNTIYF,TRBJ1-3,17,TRBV30,-,-
TGTGCCAGCAGTTACTTTTCGGGAGGATACAATGAGCAGTTCTTC,CASSYFSGGYNEQFF,TRBJ2-1,15,TRBV6-6,-,TRBD2
TGCAGTGCAGAGTTCAGGGCTGCAGGGGCTGAAGCTTTCTTT,CSAEFRAAGAEAFF,TRBJ1-1,14,TRBV29-1,many,-
TGTGCCAGCAGCGGAACCGGGATCAACTACGAGCAGTACTTC,CASSGTGINYEQYF,TRBJ2-7,14,TRBV11-2,-,-
TGTGCCAGTAGCATCATAGTCAGGGGGAGCGGTGGGGAGCTGTTTTTT,CASSIIVRGSGGELFF,TRBJ2-2,16,TRBV19,-,TRBD1
TGTGCCTGGAGTGTAACCTACCTCACAGATACGCAGTATTTT,CAWSVTYLTDTQYF,TRBJ2-3,14,TRBV30,-,-
TGTGCCAGCAGAGACCGACAGGCCGAGCAGTACTTC,CASRDRQAEQYF,TRBJ2-7,12,TRBV12-3/TRBV12-4,-,-
TGTGCCAGCAGCTTAGGGTCGGGGCGGGGCAAAGGATTTAACTATGGCTACACCTTC,CASSLGSGRGKGFNYGYTF,TRBJ1-2,19,TRBV11-2,-,-
TGTGCCATCAGTCCCACTGAGGGGGCATCCTACAATGAGCAGTTCTTC,CAISPTEGASYNEQFF,TRBJ2-1,16,TRBV10-3,-,TRBD1
TGTGCCAGCAGCAGAAGAGGGCGGACTAGCGGGAGGGCCGGGGTCTACAATGAGCAGTTCTTC,CASSRRGRTSGRAGVYNEQFF,TRBJ2-1,21,TRBV7-8,-,TRBD2
TGTGCCAGCAGTTTAGGGCGCACTGGCTACACCTTC,CASSLGRTGYTF,TRBJ1-2,12,TRBV28,-,-
TGTGCCAGCAGCTTGGGGTGGGACACTTACGAGCAGTACTTC,CASSLGWDTYEQYF,TRBJ2-7,14,TRBV7-9,-,-
TGTGCCAGCACACCAAGCGGGGCCAACTCCTACGAGCAGTACTTC,CASTPSGANSYEQYF,TRBJ2-7,15,TRBV27,-,TRBD2
TGTGCCAGCAGCTTTTCGGGACAGGGGGAGGAAAAACTGTTTTTT,CASSFSGQGEEKLFF,TRBJ1-4,15,TRBV7-2,-,TRBD1
TGTGCCAGTAGTCCCTATAGGACAGATCAAGGGCAGCCCCAGCATTTT,CASSPYRTDQGQPQHF,TRBJ1-5,16,TRBV19,-,-
TGTGCCAGCAGCTCACTTATTGGACTAGCGGCGGGGGCCGCAGATACGCAGTATTTT,CASSSLIGLAAGAADTQYF,TRBJ2-3,19,TRBV7-2,-,TRBD2
TGTGCCAGCAGCGTAGGCGGGAGGGCCTCAGTAGATACGCAGTATTTT,CASSVGGRASVDTQYF,TRBJ2-3,16,TRBV9,-,TRBD2
TGTGCCAGCAGCTTAGGTGCAGAGGGTTTAGGAGGAACCTTC,CASSLGAEGLGGTF,TRBJ1-2,14,TRBV13,-,-
TGTGCCAGCAGCCCGGGACTAGCCGGCACAGATACGCAGTATTTT,CASSPGLAGTDTQYF,TRBJ2-3,15,TRBV9,few,TRBD2
TGTGCCAGCAATACCCAGACAGGGGAGGGCCAAGAGACCCAGTACTTC,CASNTQTGEGQETQYF,TRBJ2-5,16,TRBV5-4,-,-
TGTGCCAGCAGTTACGCGGGACTAGCGGGGGCGGATGAGCAGTTCTTC,CASSYAGLAGADEQFF,TRBJ2-1,16,TRBV6-2/TRBV6-3,-,TRBD2
TGTGCCTGGAGTGTAAGAAGCAGGGATGAGCAGTTCTTC,CAWSVRSRDEQFF,TRBJ2-1,13,TRBV30,-,-
TGTGCCAGCAGTTACGGCTCGGGCGGGACGCCTTCACCCCTCCACTTT,CASSYGSGGTPSPLHF,TRBJ1-6,16,TRBV6-7,-,-
TGCGCCAGCAGCTTGGACCCGGACAGGAACTATGGCTACACCTTC,CASSLDPDRNYGYTF,TRBJ1-2,15,TRBV5-1,-,TRBD1
TGTGCCAGCAGTTACCAGGGTCTTAGAAACACAGATACGCAGTATTTT,CASSYQGLRNTDTQYF,TRBJ2-3,16,TRBV27,-,-
TGTGCCAGTAGTACCGAACGGGACACCGGGGAGCTGTTTTTT,CASSTERDTGELFF,TRBJ2-2,14,TRBV19,-,-
TGTGCCAGCAGTTCTGGACAGGGCTCTGGAAACACCATATATTTT,CASSSGQGSGNTIYF,TRBJ1-3,15,TRBV6-5,-,TRBD1
TGTGCCAGCAGCCAAGCTTACAGGGTCAATGAGCAGTTCTTC,CASSQAYRVNEQFF,TRBJ2-1,14,TRBV3-1/TRBV3-2,-,-
TGTGCCAGCTCCAGGGCGGGAAGCCCTTACAATGAGCAGTTCTTC,CASSRAGSPYNEQFF,TRBJ2-1,15,TRBV18,-,-
TGTGCCAGCAGCTCTGGACAGGGCGGTTGGACAGATACGCAGTATTTT,CASSSGQGGWTDTQYF,TRBJ2-3,16,TRBV5-6,-,TRBD1
TGTGCCAGCAGCTTACGGGGGGGAGATCAAGAGACCCAGTACTTC,CASSLRGGDQETQYF,TRBJ2-5,15,TRBV7-2,-,TRBD2
TGTGCCAGCTCACTAGGGGGGGGCTACAATGAGCAGTTCTTC,CASSLGGGYNEQFF,TRBJ2-1,14,TRBV18,-,-
TGCGCCAGCAGCTTGGCTTGGTCTAGCGGAAGCACAGATACGCAGTATTTT,CASSLAWSSGSTDTQYF,TRBJ2-3,17,TRBV5-1,once,TRBD2
TGTGCCAGCAGCCAACAAGCGGGAGTGGACGAGCAGTACTTC,CASSQQAGVDEQYF,TRBJ2-7,14,TRBV3-1/TRBV3-2,-,TRBD2
TGTGCCAGCAGCCAATTAATACAAGAGACCCAGTACTTC,CASSQLIQETQYF,TRBJ2-5,13,TRBV3-1/TRBV3-2,-,-
TGTGCCAGTAGCTCAATGACAGGGAACACAGATACGCAGTATTTT,CASSSMTGNTDTQYF,TRBJ2-3,15,TRBV19,-,TRBD1
TGTGCCATCAGTGAGTCGAACCCCGGGACAGCTAATGAAAAACTGTTTTTT,CAISESNPGTANEKLFF,TRBJ1-4,17,TRBV10-3,-,TRBD1